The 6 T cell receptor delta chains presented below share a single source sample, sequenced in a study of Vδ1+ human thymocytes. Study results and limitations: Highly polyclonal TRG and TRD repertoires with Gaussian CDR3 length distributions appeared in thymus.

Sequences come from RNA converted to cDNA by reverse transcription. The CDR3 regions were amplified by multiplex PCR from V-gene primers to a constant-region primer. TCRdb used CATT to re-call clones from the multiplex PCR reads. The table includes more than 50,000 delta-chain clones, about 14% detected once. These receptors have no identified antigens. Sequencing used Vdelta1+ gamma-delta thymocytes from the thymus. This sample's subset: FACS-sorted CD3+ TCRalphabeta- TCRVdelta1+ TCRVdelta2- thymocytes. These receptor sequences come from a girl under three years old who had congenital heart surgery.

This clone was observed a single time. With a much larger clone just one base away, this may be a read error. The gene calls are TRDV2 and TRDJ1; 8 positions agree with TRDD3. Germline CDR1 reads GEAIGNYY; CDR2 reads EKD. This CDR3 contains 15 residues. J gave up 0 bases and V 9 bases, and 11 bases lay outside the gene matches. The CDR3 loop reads CASTVGYVYTDKLIF. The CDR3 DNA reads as TGTGCCAGTACTGTGGGATACGTGTACACCGATAAACTCATCTTT.

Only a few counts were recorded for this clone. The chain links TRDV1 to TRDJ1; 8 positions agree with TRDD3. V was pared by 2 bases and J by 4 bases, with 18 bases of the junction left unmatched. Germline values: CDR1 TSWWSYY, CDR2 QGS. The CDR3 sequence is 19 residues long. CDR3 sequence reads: CALGEGGNHVDTGGDKLIF. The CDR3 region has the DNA TGTGCTCTTGGGGAAGGGGGTAACCACGTGGATACTGGGGGCGATAAACTCATCTTT.

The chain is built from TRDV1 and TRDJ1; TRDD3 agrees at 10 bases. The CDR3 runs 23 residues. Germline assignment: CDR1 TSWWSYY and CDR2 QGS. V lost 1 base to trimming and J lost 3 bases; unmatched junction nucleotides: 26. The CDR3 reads CALGEPPRGFNWGMQVGADKLIF. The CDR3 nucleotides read TGTGCTCTTGGGGAACCCCCCCGCGGTTTTAACTGGGGGATGCAAGTAGGCGCCGATAAACTCATCTTT.

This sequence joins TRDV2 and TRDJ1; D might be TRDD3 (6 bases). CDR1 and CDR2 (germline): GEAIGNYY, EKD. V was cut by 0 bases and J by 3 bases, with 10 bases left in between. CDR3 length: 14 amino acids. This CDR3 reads CACDTGRIPDKLIF. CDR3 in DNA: TGTGCCTGTGACACCGGAAGGATACCCGATAAACTCATCTTT.

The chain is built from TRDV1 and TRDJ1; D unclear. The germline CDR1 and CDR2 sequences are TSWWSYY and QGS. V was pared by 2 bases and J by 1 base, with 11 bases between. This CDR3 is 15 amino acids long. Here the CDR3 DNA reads TGTGCTCTTGGGGAAAAAACGGCCCTCACCGATAAACTCATCTTT. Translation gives CALGEKTALTDKLIF.

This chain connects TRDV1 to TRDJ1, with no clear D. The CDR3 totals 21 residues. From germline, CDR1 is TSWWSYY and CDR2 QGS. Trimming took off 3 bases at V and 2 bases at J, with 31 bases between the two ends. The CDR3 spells CALGEGPHESVVDGTTDKLIF. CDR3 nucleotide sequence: TGTGCTCTTGGGGAGGGACCCCACGAGAGCGTGGTGGATGGGACAACCGATAAACTCATCTTT.